Following are 27 T cell receptor beta chains from one sample sequenced in a study of blood T cell repertoires in COVID-19. Generated by immunoSEQ multiplex PCR, the TCRdb table keeps only in-frame clones and is missing some. The sample yields a few hundred thousand clones, around 90% seen once. The material sequenced was PBMCs or T cells enriched from blood (not recorded which). These receptors were taken from a woman younger than 45 who had recovered from COVID-19.

The chain has TRBV10-3 and TRBJ1-1; D call uncertain. The length of the CDR3 is 12 residues. Trimming shortened V by 9 bases and J by 1 base, and 9 bases separated the two germline ends. Looked up from germline, CDR1 is ENHRY and CDR2 is SYGVKD. For the CDR3, the DNA is TGTGCCATTAACCGGGGGAACACTGAAGCTTTCTTT. This codes for CAINRGNTEAFF.

The chain is built from TRBV7-2 and TRBJ2-3; TRBD2 matches at 9 bases. V shed 5 bases, J shed 2 bases, and the junction held 8 bases outside the gene matches. The CDR3 runs to 16 residues. Germline lookup yields CDR1 SGHTA and CDR2 FQGNSA. In nucleotides, the CDR3 is TGTGCCAGCAGCCCAAAGCGGGGGGCCCACACAGATACGCAGTATTTT. It yields the protein CASSPKRGAHTDTQYF.

The chain combines TRBV28 with TRBJ1-5, with 9 bases identical to TRBD1. Germline V gene lookup returns CDR1 MDHEN and CDR2 SYDVKM. J gave up 3 bases and V 5 bases, and 11 bases lay outside the gene matches. The CDR3 runs 17 residues. CDR3 residues: CASSTLDRGLFNQPQHF. CDR3 in DNA: TGTGCCAGCAGTACCCTGGACAGGGGATTATTCAATCAGCCCCAGCATTTT.

This chain connects TRBV30 to TRBJ1-2; D remains ambiguous. V dropped 4 bases and J dropped 4 bases, with 13 bases sitting between them. The germline V gene has CDR1 GTSNPN and CDR2 SVGIG (reference sequence). The CDR3 consists of 13 residues. CDR3 sequence reads: CAWNSYSPYGYTF. DNA for the CDR3: TGTGCCTGGAACAGTTACAGCCCCTATGGCTACACCTTC.

The rearrangement uses TRBV18 and TRBJ2-5; D may be TRBD2 (5 bases). Germline lookup yields CDR1 KGHSH and CDR2 LQKENI. This CDR3 has 15 amino acids. V was cut by 6 bases and J by 7 bases, with 21 bases left in between. CDR3 nucleotide sequence: TGTGCCAGCTCCCAAGGGCAGCGGCTGCTCGGGACCCAGTACTTC. Protein product: CASSQGQRLLGTQYF.

The V call is TRBV19, the J call TRBJ1-5, with D possibly being TRBD1 (5 bases). This CDR3 has 13 amino acids. CDR1 LNHDA and CDR2 SQIVND come from the germline V gene (reference sequence). V lost 9 bases to trimming and J lost 3 bases, with 12 bases between them. CDR3 loop: CASCDSPNQPQHF. CDR3 nucleotide sequence: TGTGCCAGCTGCGACAGTCCCAATCAGCCCCAGCATTTT.

The V gene is TRBV14, the J gene TRBJ1-3; D may be TRBD1 (5 bases). V was shortened by 2 bases and J by 2 bases, with 10 bases between the two germline ends. CDR1 SGHDN and CDR2 FVKESK come from the germline V gene. The CDR3 sequence is 15 residues long. CDR3 residues: CASSQPARAGNTIYF. In DNA, the CDR3 is TGTGCCAGCAGCCAACCCGCCAGGGCTGGAAACACCATATATTTT.

The chain couples TRBV2 to TRBJ1-2; 8 positions agree with TRBD1. The CDR3 sequence is 15 residues long. Germline V lookup: CDR1 SNHLY, CDR2 FYNNEI. The V segment lost 4 bases and the J segment 6 bases; nucleotides outside the gene matches: 10. The CDR3 DNA is TGTGCCAGCAGTGGTTTGCTTCAGGGGGCAAATGGCTACACCTTC. It is translated as CASSGLLQGANGYTF.

CDR3 nucleotide sequence: TGTGCCAGCAGGTACAGGGGGCAATACGGGATGAACACTGAAGCTTTCTTT. Translated, it gives CASRYRGQYGMNTEAFF. This chain joins TRBV28 and TRBJ1-1, with 9 bases matching TRBD1. J was trimmed by 0 bases and V by 6 bases; bases with no gene match: 11. The germline V gene has CDR1 MDHEN and CDR2 SYDVKM. The CDR3 length is 17 residues.

The chain joins TRBV5-8 to TRBJ2-7, with 10 positions matching TRBD1. CDR3 length: 15 amino acids. Germline-derived CDR1 and CDR2 are SGHTS and YDEGEE. V gave up 3 bases and J gave up 3 bases; unmatched junction bases: 6. The CDR3 nucleotides are TGTGCCAGCAGCTACCGGACAGGGGGATTCTACGAGCAGTACTTC. Residues: CASSYRTGGFYEQYF.

Only one count was recorded for this clone. Distinct nucleotide sequences in the sample also encode this CDR3. The CDR3 loop is CASSFNGYTF. The CDR3 region has the DNA TGTGCCAGCAGTTTCAATGGCTACACCTTC. The chain combines TRBV28 with TRBJ1-2; D is uncertain. CDR3 length equals 10 residues. Per germline, CDR1 MDHEN and CDR2 SYDVKM. Deletions cut 3 bases from V and 6 bases from J, with 2 bases between.

V usage is TRBV7-6 and J usage is TRBJ2-7; D perhaps matches TRBD2 (7 bases). CDR3 length: 16 amino acids. Germline loops: CDR1 SGHVS, CDR2 FNYEAQ. V lost 5 bases, J lost 1 base, and 18 bases lay in between. CDR3 in DNA: TGTGCCAGCAGCAGGATGGAGGGAGGGGGTTCCTACGAGCAGTACTTC. Translated: CASSRMEGGGSYEQYF.

The V and J genes are TRBV2 and TRBJ2-2; a weak D match, TRBD2 (5 bases). Per germline, CDR1 SNHLY and CDR2 FYNNEI. The CDR3 runs to 14 residues. The V gene lost 7 bases and the J gene lost 6 bases, with 15 bases spanning the gap. CDR3 sequence (DNA): TGTGCCAGCAAGGGAGATCCTACGGCCGGGGAGCTGTTTTTT. Translated: CASKGDPTAGELFF.

This rearrangement joins TRBV6-5 to TRBJ1-5; TRBD1 is a possible D gene (6 bases). From germline, CDR1 is MNHEY and CDR2 SVGAGI. Trimming cost V 6 bases and J 4 bases, with 16 bases left between them. The length of the CDR3 is 15 residues. The CDR3 region is CASSSGQSQNQPQHF. CDR3 bases: TGTGCCAGCAGCTCCGGACAGTCGCAGAATCAGCCCCAGCATTTT.

The chain employs TRBV5-1 and TRBJ2-7, with 9 bases lining up with TRBD1. This CDR3 comprises 13 residues. The J segment lost 6 bases and the V segment lost 2 bases, leaving 3 bases of the junction unmatched. CDR1 and CDR2 from the germline V gene are SGHRS and YFSETQ. DNA for the CDR3: TGCGCCAGCAGCTTTGAACAGGGGGCCGAGCAGTACTTC. Its translation is CASSFEQGAEQYF.

About this clone itself: A much larger clone is a single base away; this may be a read error. The rearrangement joins TRBV7-2 to TRBJ1-1; D may be TRBD1 (5 bases). Germline CDR1 SGHTA, CDR2 FQGNSA. The CDR3 is made up of 13 amino acids. V was cut by 5 bases and J by 0 bases, with 7 bases left in between. The CDR3 reads CASSRQLNTEAFF. The CDR3 coding sequence is TGTGCCAGCAGCCGACAGTTGAACACTGAAGCTTTCTTT.

This chain joins TRBV14 and TRBJ2-7, with D perhaps matching TRBD2 (5 bases). V lost 0 bases and J 3 bases, leaving 15 bases between the germline ends. The CDR3 totals 16 residues. CDR1 and CDR2 (germline): SGHDN, FVKESK. The chain's CDR3 is CASSQDIGGRGYEQYF. DNA for the CDR3: TGTGCCAGCAGCCAAGATATAGGTGGTCGGGGCTACGAGCAGTACTTC.

The chain has TRBV7-7 and TRBJ2-3, with TRBD2 identical over 7 bases. Germline-derived CDR1 and CDR2 are SSHAT and FNYEAQ (reference sequence). The CDR3 totals 15 residues. After removal of 1 base from V and 4 bases from J, the junction contained 5 bases not matched to a gene. The CDR3, as DNA: TGTGCCAGCAGCTTAGAAGTTGGGAGGGCAGATACGCAGTATTTT. Translation: CASSLEVGRADTQYF.

This chain uses TRBV6-5 with TRBJ1-1, with 9 bases lining up with TRBD1. The germline V gene encodes CDR1 MNHEY and CDR2 SVGAGI. The V and J ends lost 9 bases and 7 bases, in that order; junction bases with no gene match: 9. This CDR3 comprises 13 residues. CDR3: CARRGTGHNEAFF. CDR3 in DNA: TGTGCCAGACGCGGGACAGGGCATAATGAAGCTTTCTTT.

This chain joins TRBV6-5 and TRBJ1-6; 11 nucleotides match TRBD1. The germline V gene has CDR1 MNHEY and CDR2 SVGAGI. The CDR3 runs to 14 residues. V shed 2 bases, J shed 14 bases, and the junction held 5 bases outside the gene matches. CDR3 region: CASSYRDRGSTLHF. Here the CDR3 DNA reads TGTGCCAGCAGTTACCGGGACAGGGGGAGTACCCTCCACTTT.

This chain uses TRBV15 with TRBJ2-2, with a weak D call TRBD1 (5 bases). Looked up from germline, CDR1 is LNHNV and CDR2 is YYDKDF (reference sequence). The V end lost 5 bases, the J end lost 6 bases, and 16 bases lay between the germline ends. The CDR3 totals 15 residues. CDR3 nucleotide sequence: TGTGCCACCAGCCGCGACAAGGGGTTCCCCGGGGAGCTGTTTTTT. It yields the protein CATSRDKGFPGELFF.

This clone has only one observation. This chain joins TRBV19 and TRBJ2-1, with 12 nucleotides matching TRBD2. Germline V gene data show CDR1 as LNHDA and CDR2 as SQIVND (reference sequence). The J segment lost 8 bases and the V segment lost 3 bases, leaving 14 bases of the junction unmatched. This CDR3 comprises 18 residues. CDR3 in amino acids: CASSIILAGGLGVDEQFF. In nucleotides, the CDR3 is TGTGCCAGTAGTATCATTCTAGCGGGAGGGCTTGGCGTTGATGAGCAGTTCTTC.

The sample holds one count of this clone. At one end the junction does not follow the germline gene, possibly because of a read error. V and J are TRBV12-3 or TRBV12-4 and TRBJ1-1, with a tentative D call TRBD1 (6 bases). The CDR3 has 11 residues. The CDR3 region is CAGLGPGGQEF. The DNA for the CDR3 is TGTGCCGGCTTAGGCCCGGGGGGGCAGGAATTT.

This chain links TRBV5-1 with TRBJ1-5; 7 bases fit TRBD1. This CDR3 comprises 13 residues. Germline V lookup: CDR1 SGHRS, CDR2 YFSETQ. J was trimmed by 7 bases and V by 0 bases; bases with no gene match: 1. The CDR3 DNA is TGCGCCAGCAGCTTGGCAGGGGGACAGCCCCAGCATTTT. The encoded protein is CASSLAGGQPQHF.

The gene calls are TRBV5-1 and TRBJ2-1, with D unresolved. CDR3 length: 15 residues. The ends were cut back, 4 bases at V and 0 bases at J, with 11 bases in the middle. The germline gives CDR1 SGHRS, CDR2 YFSETQ. CDR3 nucleotide sequence: TGCGCCAGCAGCACAACACCTCGCTCCTACAATGAGCAGTTCTTC. It encodes CASSTTPRSYNEQFF.

This clone was observed a single time. The chain has TRBV27 and TRBJ2-1; TRBD2 aligns across 10 bases. After removal of 4 bases from V and 6 bases from J, the junction contained 6 bases not matched to a gene. The CDR3 extends over 15 amino acids. Germline V gene data show CDR1 as MNHEY and CDR2 as SMNVEV (reference sequence). The CDR3 nucleotides read TGTGCCAGCAGTTCCAGCGGGAGGGCTTTCAATGAGCAGTTCTTC. Translation gives CASSSSGRAFNEQFF.

The chain joins TRBV9 to TRBJ1-1, with D maybe TRBD1 (5 bases). Trimming shortened V by 7 bases and J by 6 bases, and 22 bases separated the two germline ends. This CDR3 has 15 amino acids. Germline CDR1 is SGDLS and CDR2 is YYNGEE. CDR3 bases: TGTGCCAGCCGAGAGGGAATTAGGACGGGGGCTGAAGCTTTCTTT. Protein: CASREGIRTGAEAFF.